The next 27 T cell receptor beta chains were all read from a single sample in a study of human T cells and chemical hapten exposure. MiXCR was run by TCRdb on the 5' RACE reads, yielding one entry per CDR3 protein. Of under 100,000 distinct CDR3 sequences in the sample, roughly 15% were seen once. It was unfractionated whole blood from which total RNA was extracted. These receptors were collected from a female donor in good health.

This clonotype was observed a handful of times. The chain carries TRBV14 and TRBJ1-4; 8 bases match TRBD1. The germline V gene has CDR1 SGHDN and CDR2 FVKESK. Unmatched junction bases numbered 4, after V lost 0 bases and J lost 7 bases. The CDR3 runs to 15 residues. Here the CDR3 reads CASSQDDDRGEKLFF. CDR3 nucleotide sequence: TGTGCCAGCAGCCAAGATGACGACAGGGGTGAAAAACTGTTTTTT.

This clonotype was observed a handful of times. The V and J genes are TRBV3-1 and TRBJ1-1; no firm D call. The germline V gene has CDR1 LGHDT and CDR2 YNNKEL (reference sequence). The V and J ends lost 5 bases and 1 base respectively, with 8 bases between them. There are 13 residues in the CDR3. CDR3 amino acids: CASSVKENTEAFF. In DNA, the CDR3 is TGTGCCAGCAGCGTTAAAGAGAACACTGAAGCTTTCTTT.

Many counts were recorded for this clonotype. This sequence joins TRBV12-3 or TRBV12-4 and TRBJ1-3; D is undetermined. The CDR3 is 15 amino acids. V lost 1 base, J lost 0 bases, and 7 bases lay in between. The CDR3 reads CASSLGANSGNTIYF. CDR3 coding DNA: TGTGCCAGCAGTTTAGGTGCCAACTCTGGAAACACCATATATTTT.

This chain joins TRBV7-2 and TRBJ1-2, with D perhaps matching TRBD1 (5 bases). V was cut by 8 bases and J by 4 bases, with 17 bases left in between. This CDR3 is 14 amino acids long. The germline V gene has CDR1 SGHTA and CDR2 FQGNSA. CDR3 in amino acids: CASAPGFGVYGYTF. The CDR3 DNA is TGTGCCAGCGCCCCAGGGTTTGGGGTCTATGGCTACACCTTC.

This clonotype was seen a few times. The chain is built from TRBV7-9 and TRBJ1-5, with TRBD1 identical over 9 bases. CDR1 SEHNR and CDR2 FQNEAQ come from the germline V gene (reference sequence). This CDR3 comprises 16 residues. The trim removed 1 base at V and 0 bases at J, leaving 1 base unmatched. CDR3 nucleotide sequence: TGTGCCAGCAGCTTAGGGACAGGGGTTAGCAATCAGCCCCAGCATTTT. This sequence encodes CASSLGTGVSNQPQHF.

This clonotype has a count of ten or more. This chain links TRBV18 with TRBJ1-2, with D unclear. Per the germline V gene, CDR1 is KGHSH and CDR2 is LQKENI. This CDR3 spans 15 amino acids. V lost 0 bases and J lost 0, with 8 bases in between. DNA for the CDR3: TGTGCCAGCTCACCACCACTGATAGCTAACTATGGCTACACCTTC. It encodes CASSPPLIANYGYTF.

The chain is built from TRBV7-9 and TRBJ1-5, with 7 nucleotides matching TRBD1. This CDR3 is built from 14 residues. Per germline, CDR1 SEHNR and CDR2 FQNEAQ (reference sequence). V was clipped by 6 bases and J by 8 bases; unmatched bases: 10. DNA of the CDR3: TGTGCCAGCAGAGGTGACAGGGCCCTAGAGCCCCAGCATTTT. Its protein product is CASRGDRALEPQHF.

CDR3 amino acids: CASRDLLNKNIQYF. CDR3 DNA sequence: TGTGCTAGTCGGGACCTTCTTAACAAAAACATTCAGTACTTC. V and J are TRBV12-5 and TRBJ2-4; TRBD1 or TRBD2 may be the D gene (5 bases each). CDR3 length: 14 amino acids. CDR1 LGHNT and CDR2 FRNRAP come from the germline V gene. Between the trimmed V and J ends, which lost 8 bases and 3 bases, there was a span of 14 bases.

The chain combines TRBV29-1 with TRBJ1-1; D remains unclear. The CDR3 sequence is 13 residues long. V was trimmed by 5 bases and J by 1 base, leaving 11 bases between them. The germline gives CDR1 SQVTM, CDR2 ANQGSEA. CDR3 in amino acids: CSVRLGPNTEAFF. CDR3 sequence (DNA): TGCAGCGTTCGTCTGGGCCCGAACACTGAAGCTTTCTTT.

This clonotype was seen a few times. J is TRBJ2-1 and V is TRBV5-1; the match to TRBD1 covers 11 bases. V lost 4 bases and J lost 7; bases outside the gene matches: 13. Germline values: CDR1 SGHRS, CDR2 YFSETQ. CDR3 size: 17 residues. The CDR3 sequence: CASSPQLSGQGGNEQFF. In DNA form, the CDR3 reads TGCGCCAGCAGCCCCCAATTATCGGGACAGGGGGGGAATGAGCAGTTCTTC. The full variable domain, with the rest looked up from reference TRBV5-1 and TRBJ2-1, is KAGVTQTPRYLIKTRGQQVTLSCSPISGHRSVSWYQQTPGQGLQFLFEYFSETQRNKGNFPGRFSGRQFSNSRSEMNVSTLELGDSALYLCASSPQLSGQGGNEQFFGPGTRLTVL.

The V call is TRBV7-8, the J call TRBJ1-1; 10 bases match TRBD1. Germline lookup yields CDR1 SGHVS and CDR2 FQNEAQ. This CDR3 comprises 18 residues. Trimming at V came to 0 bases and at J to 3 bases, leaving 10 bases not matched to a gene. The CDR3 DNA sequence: TGTGCCAGCAGCTTAGCTCGACAGGGGGCAGTGGGGGACACTGAAGCTTTCTTT. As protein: CASSLARQGAVGDTEAFF.

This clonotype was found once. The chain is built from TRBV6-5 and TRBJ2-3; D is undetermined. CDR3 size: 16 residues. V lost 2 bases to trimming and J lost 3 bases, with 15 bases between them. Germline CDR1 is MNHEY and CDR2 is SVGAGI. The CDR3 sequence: CASSYEATTNTDTQYF. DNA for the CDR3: TGTGCCAGCAGTTACGAGGCTACCACGAATACAGATACGCAGTATTTT.

CDR3 sequence (DNA): TGTGCCAGCAGCTTAAGGCGTCTAGACGAGCAGTACTTC. This translates into CASSLRRLDEQYF. The chain recombines TRBV7-2 with TRBJ2-7; no clear D gene. The length of the CDR3 is 13 residues. CDR1 is SGHTA and CDR2 is FQGNSA in the germline V gene. Trimming left V 2 bases short and J 5 bases short, with 10 bases between.

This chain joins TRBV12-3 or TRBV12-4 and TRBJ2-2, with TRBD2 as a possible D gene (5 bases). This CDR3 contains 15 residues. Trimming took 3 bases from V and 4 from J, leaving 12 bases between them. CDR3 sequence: CASSFVGAATGELFF. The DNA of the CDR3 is TGTGCCAGCAGTTTTGTGGGAGCGGCCACCGGGGAGCTGTTTTTT.

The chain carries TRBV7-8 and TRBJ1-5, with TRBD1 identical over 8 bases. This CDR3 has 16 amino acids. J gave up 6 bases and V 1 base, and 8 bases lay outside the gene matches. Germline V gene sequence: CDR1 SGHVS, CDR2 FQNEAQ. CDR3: CASSLDRTGRGQPQHF. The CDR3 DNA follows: TGTGCCAGCAGCTTAGACAGGACAGGGAGGGGTCAGCCCCAGCATTTT.

This CDR3 reads CASSPGAAKNIQYF. In DNA, the CDR3 is TGTGCCAGCAGTCCGGGGGCAGCCAAAAACATTCAGTACTTC. The chain links TRBV11-1 to TRBJ2-4, with D perhaps assigned TRBD1 or TRBD2 (6 bases each). The length of the CDR3 is 14 residues. CDR1 SGHAT and CDR2 FQDESV come from the germline V gene (reference sequence). V was pared by 6 bases and J by 0 bases, with 9 bases between. Based on the CDR3 plus reference TRBV11-1 and TRBJ2-4, the full variable domain is EAEVAQSPRYKITEKSQAVAFWCDPISGHATLYWYRQILGQGPELLVQFQDESVVDDSQLPKDRFSAERLKGVDSTLKIQPAELGDSAMYLCASSPGAAKNIQYFGAGTRLSVL.

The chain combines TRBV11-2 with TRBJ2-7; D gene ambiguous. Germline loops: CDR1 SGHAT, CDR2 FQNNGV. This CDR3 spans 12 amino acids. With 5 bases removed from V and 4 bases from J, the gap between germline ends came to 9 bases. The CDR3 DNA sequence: TGTGCCAGCAGCGATTACGCGTACGAGCAGTACTTC. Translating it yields CASSDYAYEQYF.

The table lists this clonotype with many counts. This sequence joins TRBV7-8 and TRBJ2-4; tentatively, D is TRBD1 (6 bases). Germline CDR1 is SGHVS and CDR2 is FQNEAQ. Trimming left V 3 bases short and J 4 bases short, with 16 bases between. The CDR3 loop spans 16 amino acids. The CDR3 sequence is CASSFAQDSLKNIQYF. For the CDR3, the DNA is TGTGCCAGCAGCTTCGCCCAGGACAGTTTAAAAAACATTCAGTACTTC.

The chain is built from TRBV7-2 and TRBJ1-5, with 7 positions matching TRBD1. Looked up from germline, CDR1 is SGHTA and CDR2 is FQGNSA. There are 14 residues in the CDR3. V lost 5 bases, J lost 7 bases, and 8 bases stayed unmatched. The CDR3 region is CASSPDRVRQPQHF. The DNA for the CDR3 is TGTGCCAGCAGCCCCGACAGGGTCCGCCAGCCCCAGCATTTT.

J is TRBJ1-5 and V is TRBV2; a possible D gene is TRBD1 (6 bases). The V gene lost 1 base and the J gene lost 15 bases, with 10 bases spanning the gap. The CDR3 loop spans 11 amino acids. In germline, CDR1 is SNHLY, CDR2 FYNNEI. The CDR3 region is CASSEGGPTHF. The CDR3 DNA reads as TGTGCCAGCAGTGAAGGGGGGCCCACGCATTTT.

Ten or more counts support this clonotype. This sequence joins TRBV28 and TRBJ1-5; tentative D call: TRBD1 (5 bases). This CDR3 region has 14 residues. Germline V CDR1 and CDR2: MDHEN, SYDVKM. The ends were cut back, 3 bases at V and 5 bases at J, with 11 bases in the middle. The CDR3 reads CASSLMIGDQPQHF. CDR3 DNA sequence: TGTGCCAGCAGTTTGATGATAGGGGATCAGCCCCAGCATTTT.

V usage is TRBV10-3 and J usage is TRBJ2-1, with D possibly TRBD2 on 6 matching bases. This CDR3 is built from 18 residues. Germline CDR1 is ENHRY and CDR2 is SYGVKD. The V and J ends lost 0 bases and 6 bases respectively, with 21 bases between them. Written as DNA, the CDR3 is TGTGCCATCAGTGAGTCGGGACTCACGGAGGGAAGCCCCAATGAGCAGTTCTTC. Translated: CAISESGLTEGSPNEQFF.

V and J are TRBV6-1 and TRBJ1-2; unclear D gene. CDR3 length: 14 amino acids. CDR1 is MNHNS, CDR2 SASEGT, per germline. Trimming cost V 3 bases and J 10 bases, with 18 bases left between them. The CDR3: CASSDRPEQMVYTF. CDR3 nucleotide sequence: TGTGCCAGCAGTGATCGGCCAGAACAGATGGTCTACACCTTC.

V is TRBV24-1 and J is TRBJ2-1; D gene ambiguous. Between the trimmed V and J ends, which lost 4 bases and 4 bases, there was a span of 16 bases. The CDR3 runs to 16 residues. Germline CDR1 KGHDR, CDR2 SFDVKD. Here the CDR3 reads CATSDPDPTDYNEQFF. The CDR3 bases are TGTGCCACCAGTGACCCAGACCCTACAGATTACAATGAGCAGTTCTTC.

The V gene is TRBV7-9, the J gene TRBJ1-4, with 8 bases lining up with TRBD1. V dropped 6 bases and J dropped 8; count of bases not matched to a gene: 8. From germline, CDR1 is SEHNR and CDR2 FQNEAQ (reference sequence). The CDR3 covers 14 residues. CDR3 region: CASSPQTGEEKLFF. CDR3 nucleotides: TGTGCCAGCAGTCCTCAGACAGGGGAAGAAAAACTGTTTTTT.

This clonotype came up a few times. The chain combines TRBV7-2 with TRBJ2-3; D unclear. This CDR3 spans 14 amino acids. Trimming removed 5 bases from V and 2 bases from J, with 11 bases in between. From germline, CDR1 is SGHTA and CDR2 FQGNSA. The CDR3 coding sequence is TGTGCCAGCAGCGCGACGGTTCTCACAGATACGCAGTATTTT. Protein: CASSATVLTDTQYF.

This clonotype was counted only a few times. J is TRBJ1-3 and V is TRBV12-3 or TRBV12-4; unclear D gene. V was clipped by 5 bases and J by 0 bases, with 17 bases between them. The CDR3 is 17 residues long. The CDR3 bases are TGTGCCAGCAGTGGGCCGCCTCAGGATGCCTCTGGAAACACCATATATTTT. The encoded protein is CASSGPPQDASGNTIYF.